The 9 T cell receptor beta chains given below trace back to one sample, sequenced in a study of blood T cell repertoires in COVID-19. The table came from immunoSEQ multiplex PCR; TCRdb's copy has only in-frame clones and leaves some out. The table lists approximately 16,000 clones, about nine tenths of them singletons. The sequenced sample was peripheral blood. The receptors derive from a human donor in a cohort sampled during active COVID-19.

J is TRBJ2-5 and V is TRBV14; D gene ambiguous. The CDR3 extends over 15 amino acids. The V and J ends lost 0 bases and 2 bases respectively, with 10 bases between them. CDR1 SGHDN and CDR2 FVKESK come from the germline V gene. DNA of the CDR3: TGTGCCAGCAGCCAAGATCGTAGCTGGCAAGAGACCCAGTACTTC. Translation gives CASSQDRSWQETQYF.

The chain is built from TRBV19 and TRBJ2-3; no clear D gene. Germline values: CDR1 LNHDA, CDR2 SQIVND (reference sequence). V dropped 6 bases and J dropped 2 bases, with 12 bases sitting between them. This CDR3 contains 14 residues. In nucleotides, the CDR3 is TGTGCCAGTAGGACTTACCAGAACACAGATACGCAGTATTTT. It specifies CASRTYQNTDTQYF.

The J gene is TRBJ1-2, the V gene TRBV6-2 or TRBV6-3; D is uncertain. CDR1 is MNHEY and CDR2 is SVGEGT in the germline V gene. Trimming took 5 bases from V and 8 from J, leaving 9 bases between them. The CDR3 is 11 amino acids. CDR3 sequence (DNA): TGTGCCAGCAGTATCTCGCGAGGCTACACCTTC. Translating it yields CASSISRGYTF.

Here the CDR3 reads CAWSVPRGNYNEQFF. The CDR3 bases are TGTGCCTGGAGTGTACCGAGAGGGAATTACAATGAGCAGTTCTTC. V gene TRBV30 combines with J gene TRBJ2-1; D perhaps matches TRBD2 (5 bases). Trimming took 0 bases from V and 4 from J, leaving 13 bases between them. CDR1 is GTSNPN, CDR2 SVGIG, per germline (reference sequence). This CDR3 is built from 15 residues.

In its sample, this clone was seen once. The chain's CDR3 is CASSSGTPRDEAFF. In DNA form, the CDR3 reads TGTGCCAGTAGTAGTGGGACACCTCGGGATGAAGCTTTCTTT. The chain joins TRBV19 to TRBJ1-1; weak D call: TRBD1 (6 bases). The CDR3 loop spans 14 amino acids. V gave up 4 bases and J gave up 7 bases, with 16 bases separating them. In germline, CDR1 is LNHDA, CDR2 SQIVND (reference sequence).

The rearrangement links TRBV18 to TRBJ2-2, with D tentatively TRBD1 (6 bases). Per the germline V gene, CDR1 is KGHSH and CDR2 is LQKENI. CDR3 length equals 14 residues. V lost 2 bases, J lost 7 bases, and 11 bases lay in between. CDR3 sequence: CASSPIQGVGELFF. The CDR3 bases are TGTGCCAGCTCACCAATACAGGGCGTCGGGGAGCTGTTTTTT.

This clone has just a few counts. This chain links TRBV6-5 with TRBJ2-1; no clear D. V was clipped by 5 bases and J by 10 bases, with 15 bases between them. Germline CDR1 MNHEY, CDR2 SVGAGI. The CDR3 contains 13 residues. The CDR3: CASSSHESVEQFF. CDR3 nucleotide sequence: TGTGCCAGCAGTAGCCACGAATCGGTAGAGCAGTTCTTC.

The J gene is TRBJ1-2, the V gene TRBV3-1 (or the pseudogene TRBV3-2); D gene uncertain. CDR1 and CDR2 from the germline V gene are LGHDT and YNNKEL (reference sequence). The CDR3 length is 14 residues. Trimming left V 2 bases short and J 8 bases short, with 15 bases between. CDR3 in DNA: TGTGCCAGCAGCCAAACTCAATCGGGGAACGGCTACACCTTC. Amino acids: CASSQTQSGNGYTF.

The chain has TRBV6-5 and TRBJ2-5, with a weak D call TRBD2 (6 bases). This CDR3 contains 14 residues. Trimming cost V 2 bases and J 7 bases, with 14 bases left between them. Germline CDR1 and CDR2: MNHEY and SVGAGI. The CDR3 sequence: CASSYLGEVGTQYF. The CDR3 nucleotides read TGTGCCAGCAGTTACCTGGGGGAGGTAGGGACCCAGTACTTC.